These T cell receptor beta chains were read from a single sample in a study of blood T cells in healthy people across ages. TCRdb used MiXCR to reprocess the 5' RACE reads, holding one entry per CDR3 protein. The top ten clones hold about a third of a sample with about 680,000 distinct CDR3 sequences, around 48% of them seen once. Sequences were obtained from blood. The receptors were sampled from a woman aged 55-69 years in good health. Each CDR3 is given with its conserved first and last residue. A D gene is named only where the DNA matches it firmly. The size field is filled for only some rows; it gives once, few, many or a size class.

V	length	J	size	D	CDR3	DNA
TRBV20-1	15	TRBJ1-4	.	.	CSARGTGIMGEKLFF	TGCAGTGCTAGGGGCACAGGGATAATGGGGGAAAAACTGTTTTTT
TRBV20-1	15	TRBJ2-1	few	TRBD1	CSAVVGDSSYNEQFF	TGCAGTGCTGTGGTAGGGGACAGTTCCTACAATGAGCAGTTCTTC
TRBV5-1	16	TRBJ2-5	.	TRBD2	CASSVGLAGGGETQYF	TGCGCCAGCAGCGTAGGACTAGCGGGAGGAGGCGAGACCCAGTACTTC
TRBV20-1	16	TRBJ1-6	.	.	CSASLNRVKDNSPLHF	TGCAGTGCTAGTCTAAACAGGGTTAAGGATAATTCACCCCTCCACTTT
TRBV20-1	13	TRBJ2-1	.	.	CSAAGRNYNEQFF	TGCAGTGCTGCGGGACGAAACTACAATGAGCAGTTCTTC
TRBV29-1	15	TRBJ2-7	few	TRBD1	CSVAPWDRGLTEQYF	TGCAGCGTTGCACCCTGGGACAGGGGGTTAACTGAGCAGTACTTC
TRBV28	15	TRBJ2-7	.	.	CASSQESGASYEQYF	TGTGCCAGCAGCCAAGAGTCGGGGGCCTCCTACGAGCAGTACTTC
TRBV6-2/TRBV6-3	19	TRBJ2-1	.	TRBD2	CASSYSPSGRAEAYNEQFF	TGTGCCAGCAGTTACTCGCCTAGCGGGAGGGCCGAAGCCTACAATGAGCAGTTCTTC
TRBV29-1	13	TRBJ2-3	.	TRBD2	CSVDSGSTDTQYF	TGCAGCGTGGATAGCGGGAGCACAGATACGCAGTATTTT
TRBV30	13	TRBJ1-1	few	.	CAWSVSQNTEAFF	TGTGCCTGGAGTGTATCCCAAAACACTGAAGCTTTCTTT
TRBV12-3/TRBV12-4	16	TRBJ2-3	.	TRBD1	CASSLRFQGDTDTQYF	TGTGCCAGCAGTTTACGTTTTCAGGGGGACACAGATACGCAGTATTTT
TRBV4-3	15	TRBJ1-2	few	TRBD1	CASSQRTGGGYGYTF	TGCGCCAGCAGCCAACGTACAGGGGGAGGCTATGGCTACACCTTC
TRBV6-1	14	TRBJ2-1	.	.	CASRDANSYNEQFF	TGTGCCAGCCGTGACGCGAACTCCTACAATGAGCAGTTCTTC
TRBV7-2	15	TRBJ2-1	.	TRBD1	CASSLANRGINEQFF	TGTGCCAGCAGCTTAGCGAACAGGGGCATCAATGAGCAGTTCTTC
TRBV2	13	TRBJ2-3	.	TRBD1	CATSGQATDTQYF	TGTGCCACCTCGGGACAGGCGACAGATACGCAGTATTTT
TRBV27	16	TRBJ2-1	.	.	CASSLGPAGSYNEQFF	TGTGCCAGCAGTTTGGGCCCCGCAGGCTCCTACAATGAGCAGTTCTTC
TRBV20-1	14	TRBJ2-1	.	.	CSVQDRTSYNEQFF	TGCAGTGTGCAGGACAGAACCTCATACAATGAGCAGTTCTTC
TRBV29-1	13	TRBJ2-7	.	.	CSVEQLHSYEQYF	TGCAGCGTTGAACAGTTACACTCCTACGAGCAGTACTTC
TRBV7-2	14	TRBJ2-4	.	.	CASSLEQGENIQYF	TGTGCCAGCAGCTTAGAACAGGGAGAAAACATTCAGTACTTC
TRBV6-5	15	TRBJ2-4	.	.	CASRTGTSKANIQYF	TGTGCCAGCCGGACCGGGACTTCAAAAGCGAACATTCAGTACTTC
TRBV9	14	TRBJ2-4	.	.	CASSVEDSGNIQYF	TGTGCCAGCAGCGTAGAAGACAGCGGAAACATTCAGTACTTC
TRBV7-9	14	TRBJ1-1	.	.	CASSLGNVNTEAFF	TGTGCCAGCAGCTTAGGGAACGTGAACACTGAAGCTTTCTTT
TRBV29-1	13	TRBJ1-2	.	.	CSVERGANYSYTF	TGCAGCGTTGAACGGGGGGCTAACTATAGCTACACCTTC
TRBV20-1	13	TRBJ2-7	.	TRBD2	CSAGGLANYEQYF	TGCAGTGCTGGAGGACTAGCGAACTACGAGCAGTACTTC
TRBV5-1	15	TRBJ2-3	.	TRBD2	CASSTAGVIPDTQYF	TGCGCCAGCAGCACAGCGGGAGTAATTCCAGATACGCAGTATTTT
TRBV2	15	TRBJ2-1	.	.	CASSVASVDLNEQFF	TGTGCCAGCAGTGTTGCTAGTGTCGACCTCAATGAGCAGTTCTTC
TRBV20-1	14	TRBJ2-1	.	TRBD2	CSARDGRAVNEQFF	TGCAGTGCTAGGGACGGGAGGGCCGTTAATGAGCAGTTCTTC
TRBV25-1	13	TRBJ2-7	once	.	CASSDHQGYEQYF	TGTGCCAGCAGTGACCACCAGGGTTACGAGCAGTACTTC
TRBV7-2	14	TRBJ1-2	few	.	CASSSRARSYGYTF	TGTGCCAGCAGCTCCAGGGCCAGGAGCTATGGCTACACCTTC
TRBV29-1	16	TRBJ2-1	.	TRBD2	CSVESDLAGYYNEQFF	TGCAGCGTTGAATCTGATCTAGCGGGATACTACAATGAGCAGTTCTTC
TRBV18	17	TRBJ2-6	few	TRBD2	CASSPTSGSSGANVLTF	TGTGCCAGCTCACCAACTAGCGGAAGCTCTGGGGCCAACGTCCTGACTTTC
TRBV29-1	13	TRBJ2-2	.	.	CSIWTANTGELFF	TGCAGCATCTGGACAGCGAACACCGGGGAGCTGTTTTTT
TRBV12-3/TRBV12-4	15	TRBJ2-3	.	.	CASSLGVPGADTQYF	TGTGCCAGCAGTTTAGGGGTCCCGGGCGCAGATACGCAGTATTTT
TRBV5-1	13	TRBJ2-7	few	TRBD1	CASSLDRANEQYF	TGCGCCAGCAGCTTAGACAGGGCCAACGAGCAGTACTTC
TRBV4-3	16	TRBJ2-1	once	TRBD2	CASSQDLRGGYNEQFF	TGCGCCAGCAGCCAAGATCTACGCGGGGGCTACAATGAGCAGTTCTTC
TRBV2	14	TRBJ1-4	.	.	CASSEGGSGEKLFF	TGTGCCAGCAGTGAAGGGGGGTCTGGTGAAAAACTGTTTTTT
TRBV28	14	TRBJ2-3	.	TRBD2	CASSLLAYPDTQYF	TGTGCCAGCAGTCTACTAGCGTATCCAGATACGCAGTATTTT
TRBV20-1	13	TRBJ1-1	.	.	CSARTGPLGEAFF	TGCAGTGCTAGGACAGGTCCTCTGGGGGAAGCTTTCTTT
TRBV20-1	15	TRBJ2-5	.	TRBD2	CSARDHTSGQETQYF	TGCAGTGCTAGAGATCATACTAGCGGGCAAGAGACCCAGTACTTC
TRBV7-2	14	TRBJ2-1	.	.	CASLRGQGRNEQFF	TGTGCCAGCCTGAGGGGTCAGGGTCGGAATGAGCAGTTCTTC
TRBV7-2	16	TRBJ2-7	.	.	CASSPATGPPFYEQYF	TGTGCCAGCAGCCCGGCCACGGGACCACCCTTCTACGAGCAGTACTTC
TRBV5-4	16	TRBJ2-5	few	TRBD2	CASSLDGGRYQETRYF	TGTGCCAGCAGCTTGGACGGCGGGAGGTACCAAGAGACCCGGTACTTC
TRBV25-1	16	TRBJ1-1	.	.	CASGKITGRGNTEAFF	TGTGCCAGCGGTAAGATTACAGGGCGCGGGAACACTGAAGCTTTCTTT
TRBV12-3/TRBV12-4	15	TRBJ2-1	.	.	CASSYNDGSGNEQFF	TGTGCCAGCAGTTACAACGACGGTTCAGGGAATGAGCAGTTCTTC
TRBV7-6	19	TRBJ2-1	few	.	CASSSLGGRKDRSYNEQFF	TGTGCCAGCAGCTCACTAGGAGGGAGGAAGGACCGCTCCTACAATGAGCAGTTCTTC
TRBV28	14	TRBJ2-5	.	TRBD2	CASSLLREQETQYF	TGTGCCAGCAGTTTATTGCGGGAGCAAGAGACCCAGTACTTC
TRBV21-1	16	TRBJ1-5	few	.	CASSGTPSDSNQPQHF	TGTGCCAGCAGCGGGACTCCATCGGATAGCAATCAGCCCCAGCATTTT
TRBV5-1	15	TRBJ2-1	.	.	CASSLGDLTYNEQFF	TGCGCCAGCAGCTTGGGAGACTTAACCTACAATGAGCAGTTCTTC
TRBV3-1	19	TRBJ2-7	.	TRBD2	CASSQVVQGWREPNNEQYF	TGTGCCAGCAGCCAAGTAGTGCAGGGCTGGCGGGAGCCAAACAACGAGCAGTACTTC
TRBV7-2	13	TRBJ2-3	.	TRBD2	CASGSGGWNTQYF	TGTGCCAGCGGGAGCGGGGGGTGGAATACGCAGTATTTT
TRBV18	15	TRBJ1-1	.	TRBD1	CASSPSTGLDTEAFF	TGTGCCAGCTCACCGTCGACAGGGTTAGACACTGAAGCTTTCTTT
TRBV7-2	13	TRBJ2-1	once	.	CASSLWTAGEQFF	TGTGCCAGCAGCTTATGGACTGCCGGGGAGCAGTTCTTC
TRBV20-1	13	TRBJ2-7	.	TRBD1	CSASVDRGNEQYF	TGCAGTGCTAGTGTGGACAGGGGGAACGAGCAGTACTTC